One and the same sample provided the 7 T cell receptor beta chains below, sequenced in a study of cytomegalovirus exposure and HLA in healthy donors. PCR amplification relied on 60 Vbeta primers (plus 13 Jbeta primers). Measured with immunoSEQ multiplex PCR; TCRdb has only the in-frame clones, and not every one. This repertoire includes approximately 100,000 clones. Sequenced sample: PBMCs. These receptors originate from a man aged 35 to 55 in good health and CMV-seronegative.

The chain combines TRBV5-1 with TRBJ2-7, with a possible D match to TRBD2 (5 bases). V lost 4 bases, J lost 5 bases, and 13 bases lay in between. The V gene's germline CDR1 is SGHRS and CDR2 YFSETQ. The CDR3 spans 13 residues. Here the CDR3 DNA reads TGCGCCAGCAGCGAGGGATCCACCCACGAGCAGTACTTC. Its protein is CASSEGSTHEQYF. Filled out from reference TRBV5-1 and TRBJ2-7, the complete variable domain reads KAGVTQTPRYLIKTRGQQVTLSCSPISGHRSVSWYQQTPGQGLQFLFEYFSETQRNKGNFPGRFSGRQFSNSRSEMNVSTLELGDSALYLCASSEGSTHEQYFGPGTRLTVT.

V usage is TRBV5-4 and J usage is TRBJ1-3; TRBD1 aligns across 8 bases. Germline V gives CDR1 SGHNT, CDR2 YYREEE (reference sequence). The V and J ends lost 4 bases and 1 base, in that order; junction bases with no gene match: 4. The CDR3 runs to 15 residues. The CDR3 is CASSRQGASGNTIYF. The CDR3 DNA reads TGTGCCAGCAGCCGTCAGGGGGCGTCTGGAAACACCATATATTTT.

This sequence joins TRBV19 and TRBJ1-1, with D hard to call. V was shortened by 7 bases and J by 0 bases, with 9 bases between the two germline ends. CDR1 is LNHDA, CDR2 SQIVND, per germline (reference sequence). The CDR3 spans 13 residues. The CDR3 DNA sequence: TGTGCCAGTATGGTACAGTTGAACACTGAAGCTTTCTTT. Amino acid sequence: CASMVQLNTEAFF. Looking up the rest from reference TRBV19 and TRBJ1-1 gives the full variable domain: DGGITQSPKYLFRKEGQNVTLSCEQNLNHDAMYWYRQDPGQGLRLIYYSQIVNDFQKGDIAEGYSVSREKKESFPLTVTSAQKNPTAFYLCASMVQLNTEAFFGQGTRLTVV.

This chain links TRBV29-1 with TRBJ2-5, with 8 nucleotides matching TRBD2. Trimming removed 5 bases from V and 5 bases from J; junction bases left unmatched: 7. Germline values: CDR1 SQVTM, CDR2 ANQGSEA. The CDR3 is made up of 13 amino acids. CDR3 region: CSVQLAEWETQYF. CDR3 sequence (DNA): TGCAGCGTTCAACTAGCGGAGTGGGAGACCCAGTACTTC. Full variable domain (missing parts from reference TRBV29-1 and TRBJ2-5): SAVISQKPSRDICQRGTSLTIQCQVDSQVTMMFWYRQQPGQSLTLIATANQGSEATYESGFVIDKFPISRPNLTFSTLTVSNMSPEDSSIYLCSVQLAEWETQYFGPGTRLLVL.

The rearrangement links TRBV5-1 to TRBJ2-2; the D is unclear. Per the germline V gene, CDR1 is SGHRS and CDR2 is YFSETQ. V was pared by 0 bases and J by 4 bases, with 10 bases between. The CDR3 sequence is 15 residues long. CDR3 DNA: TGCGCCAGCAGCTTGGTTACCAGAACCACCGGGGAGCTGTTTTTT. This gives the protein CASSLVTRTTGELFF.

The chain recombines TRBV5-6 with TRBJ2-3, with D unclear. CDR3 length: 12 residues. V lost 4 bases, J lost 8 bases, and 11 bases lay in between. CDR1 SGHDT and CDR2 YYEEEE come from the germline V gene. Here the CDR3 reads CASSLPTGTQYF. CDR3 DNA: TGTGCCAGCAGCCTTCCGACGGGTACGCAGTATTTT.

V gene TRBV15 combines with J gene TRBJ2-1, with 12 bases fitting TRBD2. The J segment lost 7 bases and the V segment lost 1 base, leaving 2 bases of the junction unmatched. CDR1 and CDR2 (germline): LNHNV, YYDKDF (reference sequence). The CDR3 extends over 15 amino acids. CDR3 bases: TGTGCCACCAGCAGAGCTAGCGGGGGGGCAAATGAGCAGTTCTTC. Translation gives CATSRASGGANEQFF.